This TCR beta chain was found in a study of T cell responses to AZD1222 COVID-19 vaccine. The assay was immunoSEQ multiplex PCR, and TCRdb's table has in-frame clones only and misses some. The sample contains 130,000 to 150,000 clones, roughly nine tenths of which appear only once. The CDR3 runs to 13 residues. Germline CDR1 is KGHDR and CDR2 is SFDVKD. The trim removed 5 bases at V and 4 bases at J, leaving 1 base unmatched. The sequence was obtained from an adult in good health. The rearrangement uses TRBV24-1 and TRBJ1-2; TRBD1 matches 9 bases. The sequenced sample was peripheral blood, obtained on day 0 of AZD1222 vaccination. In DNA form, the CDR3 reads TGTGCCACCAGTGCGGGACAGGGCTATGGCTACACCTTC. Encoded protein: CATSAGQGYGYTF.